This T cell receptor (beta chain) is from a study of blood T cell repertoires in COVID-19. Study information: The analysed material was cDNA or gDNA that came from T cells, B-cell-depleted T cells, or PBMCs.

Per the authors' pipeline: Reference gene primer amplification gave nucleated cell count estimates. Repertoires were generated with immunoSEQ multiplex PCR, while TCRdb's copy carries only in-frame clones and drops some. V, J and clone size were drawn from that table, and D and trimming were deduced from the DNA. The table lists approximately 480,000 clones, 87% of them singletons. Cohorts were determined from participant-reported clinical history. The recovered donors of Cohort 3 showed two negative PCRs, clearance, or symptom resolution. Unmatched junction bases numbered 3, after V lost 0 bases and J lost 3 bases. The length of the CDR3 is 15 residues. Germline-derived CDR1 and CDR2 are SGDLS and YYNGEE.

This rearrangement joins TRBV9 to TRBJ2-1; 7 nucleotides align to TRBD2. The TCR originated in a young woman who had recovered from COVID-19. Sample: PBMCs or T cells enriched from blood (not recorded which). The CDR3 sequence: CASSVGGTIYNEQFF. In nucleotides, the CDR3 is TGTGCCAGCAGCGTAGGGGGGACTATCTACAATGAGCAGTTCTTC.